This TCR beta chain was sequenced in a study of response to subunit inactivated influenza vaccine. Whole-study results and caveats: Authors suggested each seasonal flu vaccination may recruit only limited numbers of new T cells.

TCRdb analysed the RT-PCR reads with MiXCR anew, one entry per CDR3 protein. The table includes around 480,000 distinct CDR3 sequences, 15% to 20% detected once. CDR1 is SGDLS, CDR2 YYNGEE, per germline. The CDR3 sequence is 13 residues long. V was clipped by 0 bases and J by 8 bases, with 11 bases between them. Regarding this clonotype: Antigen unknown.

The source of this sequence is a man aged 45 to 70 who received an inactivated influenza vaccine. This chain connects TRBV9 to TRBJ1-2; no firm D call. Sequencing used CD4+ T cells sorted from PBMCs, obtained around 2 years after vaccination. The chain's CDR3 is CASSVAGVGGYTF. In DNA form, the CDR3 reads TGTGCCAGCAGCGTAGCTGGCGTCGGAGGCTACACCTTC.